Presented here are 30 T cell receptor beta chains from one specimen sequenced in a study of CD8 T cells in ankylosing spondylitis. Using its own MiXCR run on the 5' RACE reads, TCRdb lists one record per CDR3 protein. This table has 200,000 to 300,000 distinct CDR3 sequences, about 10% appearing once. The sequencing input was blood, either unsorted or a sorted T cell fraction (not recorded which). The origin of the receptors is a male donor with ankylosing spondylitis or in good health (not recorded which).

This chain joins TRBV25-1 and TRBJ2-3; D unresolved. This CDR3 has 15 residues. Trimming removed 1 base at V and 4 bases at J, with 12 bases between. Germline V gene lookup returns CDR1 MGHDK and CDR2 SYGVNS. The CDR3 DNA follows: TGTGCCAGCAGTGAATTAGGAAGGGTAGCAGATACGCAGTATTTT. It is translated as CASSELGRVADTQYF.

This clonotype was picked up many times. The chain is built from TRBV6-1 and TRBJ1-2, with 9 positions matching TRBD1. V trimming: 8 bases; J trimming: 5 bases; junction bases outside the gene matches: 9. This CDR3 region has 14 residues. Germline CDR1 and CDR2: MNHNS and SASEGT. The CDR3 DNA reads TGTGCCAGCGCAAACAGGGGGCCATTGTATGGCTACACCTTC. Its translation: CASANRGPLYGYTF.

The CDR3 nucleotides are TGTGCCTGGACTCGGACAGGGGGCAATGGCTACACCTTC. This translates into CAWTRTGGNGYTF. The rearrangement uses TRBV30 and TRBJ1-2, with 11 bases identical to TRBD1. V gave up 4 bases and J gave up 6 bases; unmatched junction bases: 4. There are 13 residues in the CDR3. The germline V gene has CDR1 GTSNPN and CDR2 SVGIG (reference sequence).

This clonotype was counted between two and nine times. J is TRBJ2-7 and V is TRBV4-1; D is possibly TRBD1 or TRBD2 (5 bases each). The CDR3 totals 14 residues. Germline loops: CDR1 MGHRA, CDR2 YSYEKL. Trimming shortened V by 1 base and J by 6 bases, and 13 bases separated the two germline ends. CDR3 sequence: CASSQVGGSSEQYF. DNA for the CDR3: TGCGCCAGCAGCCAAGTTGGGGGTTCAAGCGAGCAGTACTTC.

This clonotype was found many times. The genes are TRBV5-1 and TRBJ1-2, with D perhaps TRBD1 (6 bases). Between the trimmed V and J ends, which lost 4 bases and 6 bases, there was a span of 10 bases. The CDR3 has 12 amino acids. The germline CDR1 and CDR2 sequences are SGHRS and YFSETQ. The CDR3 sequence: CASSARQDGYTF. The CDR3 DNA reads TGCGCCAGCAGCGCACGACAGGATGGCTACACCTTC.

This clonotype was counted between two and nine times. This chain links TRBV7-2 with TRBJ1-1; 8 nucleotides agree with TRBD1. V trimming: 6 bases; J trimming: 10 bases; junction bases outside the gene matches: 16. Per the germline V gene, CDR1 is SGHTA and CDR2 is FQGNSA. The CDR3 spans 15 residues. The CDR3 DNA follows: TGTGCCAGCAGAAGAGTGGGACAGGCCGGATCGGGAGCTTTCTTT. Translation gives CASRRVGQAGSGAFF.

This clonotype was detected many times. The J gene is TRBJ2-2, the V gene TRBV6-2 or TRBV6-3; D uncertain. V was clipped by 7 bases and J by 1 base, with 13 bases between them. CDR1 and CDR2 from the germline V gene are MNHEY and SVGEGT. CDR3 length equals 15 residues. The CDR3, as DNA: TGTGCCAGCAATTTACTTGGTGGGAACACCGGGGAGCTGTTTTTT. The encoded protein is CASNLLGGNTGELFF.

This clonotype was detected many times. The chain is built from TRBV20-1 and TRBJ2-3; 8 nucleotides match TRBD2. Germline loops: CDR1 DFQATT, CDR2 SNEGSKA (reference sequence). Trimming at V came to 5 bases and at J to 0 bases, leaving 10 bases not matched to a gene. The CDR3 loop spans 16 amino acids. CDR3 sequence (DNA): TGCAGTGCTGGAGGACTAGCTCAGATTAGCACAGATACGCAGTATTTT. As protein: CSAGGLAQISTDTQYF.

This clonotype was seen many times. A read error may account for a junction end that differs from germline. The chain is built from TRBV12-3 or TRBV12-4 and TRBJ2-3, with 9 bases that match TRBD2. The CDR3 extends over 13 amino acids. The CDR3 sequence: CASSIAGVDTQYF. CDR3 nucleotides: TGTGCCAGCAGTATAGCGGGGGTAGATACGCAGTATTTT.

This clonotype has ten or more counts. The chain employs TRBV5-1 and TRBJ2-7; maybe TRBD2 (6 bases). This CDR3 region has 14 residues. V lost 0 bases, J lost 5 bases, and 12 bases lay in between. Germline assignment: CDR1 SGHRS and CDR2 YFSETQ. CDR3 protein: CASSLEGLVDEQYF. CDR3 sequence (DNA): TGCGCCAGCAGCTTGGAGGGACTCGTCGACGAGCAGTACTTC.

This clonotype showed up many times. V is TRBV12-3 or TRBV12-4 and J is TRBJ1-1; D uncertain. The CDR3 spans 15 residues. With 0 bases removed from V and 0 bases from J, the gap between germline ends came to 8 bases. CDR3 bases: TGTGCCAGCAGTTTAGCTGCCTACATGAACACTGAAGCTTTCTTT. It encodes CASSLAAYMNTEAFF.

This rearrangement joins TRBV20-1 to TRBJ2-3; weak D call: TRBD2 (7 bases). Germline V gene data show CDR1 as DFQATT and CDR2 as SNEGSKA (reference sequence). V gave up 5 bases and J gave up 4 bases, with 13 bases separating them. This CDR3 spans 13 amino acids. CDR3 coding DNA: TGCAGTGCTGGAGGGGGGGCTGCAGATACGCAGTATTTT. This sequence encodes CSAGGGAADTQYF.

This chain joins TRBV7-9 and TRBJ1-1; D perhaps matches TRBD1 (6 bases). The V gene's germline CDR1 is SEHNR and CDR2 FQNEAQ (reference sequence). V was shortened by 3 bases and J by 1 base, with 12 bases between the two germline ends. The CDR3 covers 15 residues. The CDR3 coding sequence is TGTGCCAGCAGCTTGAATCAGGGGTGGAACACTGAAGCTTTCTTT. Amino acids: CASSLNQGWNTEAFF.

This clonotype has at least ten counts. V usage is TRBV18 and J usage is TRBJ1-3; 7 nucleotides align to TRBD1. The CDR3 is 16 residues long. V trimming: 1 base; J trimming: 2 bases; junction bases outside the gene matches: 5. Per germline, CDR1 KGHSH and CDR2 LQKENI. For the CDR3, the DNA is TGTGCCAGCTCACCACAGACAGGGTACACTGGAAACACCATATATTTT. This codes for CASSPQTGYTGNTIYF.

This clonotype appeared many times. The rearrangement joins TRBV20-1 to TRBJ2-1; D gene ambiguous. The CDR3 extends over 13 amino acids. V gave up 0 bases and J gave up 3 bases, with 6 bases separating them. The germline V gene has CDR1 DFQATT and CDR2 SNEGSKA (reference sequence). The CDR3 loop is CSARDWVYNEQFF. The CDR3, as DNA: TGCAGTGCTAGAGATTGGGTCTACAATGAGCAGTTCTTC.

This clonotype appeared many times. The chain has TRBV12-3 or TRBV12-4 and TRBJ2-3; a possible D gene is TRBD1 (6 bases). The CDR3 is made up of 14 amino acids. The V gene lost 7 bases and the J gene lost 1 base, with 12 bases spanning the gap. For the CDR3, the DNA is TGTGCCAGCACCGGGACATCCCGCACAGATACGCAGTATTTT. Amino acids: CASTGTSRTDTQYF.

In its sample, this clonotype was seen many times. The chain employs TRBV5-1 and TRBJ2-7; D may correspond to TRBD1 or TRBD2 (5 bases each). Trimming shortened V by 2 bases and J by 3 bases, and 15 bases separated the two germline ends. Germline V gives CDR1 SGHRS, CDR2 YFSETQ. There are 15 residues in the CDR3. CDR3 region: CASSLSGTDNYEQYF. The DNA for the CDR3 is TGCGCCAGCAGCTTATCCGGGACCGATAACTACGAGCAGTACTTC. The whole variable domain, remainder taken from reference TRBV5-1 and TRBJ2-7, is KAGVTQTPRYLIKTRGQQVTLSCSPISGHRSVSWYQQTPGQGLQFLFEYFSETQRNKGNFPGRFSGRQFSNSRSEMNVSTLELGDSALYLCASSLSGTDNYEQYFGPGTRLTVT.

This clonotype showed up many times. The genes are TRBV6-1 and TRBJ1-1; D not resolved. CDR1 MNHNS and CDR2 SASEGT come from the germline V gene. V lost 1 base, J lost 1 base, and 4 bases lay in between. CDR3 length equals 13 residues. The CDR3 reads CASSEGENTEAFF. The DNA of the CDR3 is TGTGCCAGCAGTGAAGGGGAGAACACTGAAGCTTTCTTT.

Many counts were recorded for this clonotype. The chain couples TRBV20-1 to TRBJ1-5; D is possibly TRBD1 (5 bases). Trimming took 5 bases from V and 3 from J, leaving 14 bases between them. CDR1 and CDR2 (germline): DFQATT, SNEGSKA (reference sequence). This CDR3 is built from 14 residues. CDR3 coding DNA: TGCAGTGCTGCGAGGGCGGGGGACAATCAGCCCCAGCATTTT. Translating it yields CSAARAGDNQPQHF.

This clonotype was seen only a few times. V gene TRBV7-4 combines with J gene TRBJ1-3; no firm D call. This CDR3 region has 19 residues. Germline V gene data show CDR1 as SGHVT and CDR2 as SQSDAQ. V lost 8 bases, J lost 0 bases, and 26 bases lay in between. The DNA of the CDR3 is TGTGCCAGCTGTTCCCCGGGAGACCAAGGTCCTAGCTCTGGAAACACCATATATTTT. Its translation: CASCSPGDQGPSSGNTIYF.

This clonotype showed up many times. The rearrangement uses TRBV7-2 and TRBJ1-1; D unclear. This CDR3 has 16 amino acids. V lost 2 bases to trimming and J lost 3 bases, with 16 bases between them. CDR1 and CDR2 from the germline V gene are SGHTA and FQGNSA. CDR3 amino acids: CASSLFGLTVDTEAFF. The CDR3 DNA sequence: TGTGCCAGCAGCTTATTTGGACTGACGGTTGACACTGAAGCTTTCTTT.

The chain employs TRBV7-2 and TRBJ1-3; D uncertain. The germline V and J ends were trimmed by 1 base and 2 bases, with 3 bases remaining between them. In germline, CDR1 is SGHTA, CDR2 FQGNSA. CDR3 length equals 13 residues. The CDR3 bases are TGTGCCAGCAGCTTAGTGACTGGAAACACCATATATTTT. Translated: CASSLVTGNTIYF.

The genes are TRBV4-1 and TRBJ2-5; 8 bases fit TRBD1. The CDR3 runs 15 residues. Trimming removed 3 bases from V and 5 bases from J; junction bases left unmatched: 8. Germline lookup yields CDR1 MGHRA and CDR2 YSYEKL. The CDR3, as DNA: TGCGCCAGCAGCCATTTACAGGACAGGGATGAGACCCAGTACTTC. Protein: CASSHLQDRDETQYF.

V gene TRBV7-2 combines with J gene TRBJ2-1; D may be TRBD2 (5 bases). CDR1 SGHTA and CDR2 FQGNSA come from the germline V gene. This CDR3 has 16 amino acids. V lost 1 base and J lost 0, with 10 bases in between. The CDR3 loop reads CASSLELDSSYNEQFF. The CDR3 nucleotides read TGTGCCAGCAGCTTAGAACTAGATAGCTCCTACAATGAGCAGTTCTTC.

This clonotype was detected ten times or more. The chain couples TRBV5-1 to TRBJ1-2; possible D gene TRBD1, 5 bases. The length of the CDR3 is 14 residues. Trimming stripped 0 bases from V and 3 bases from J, with 9 bases between. The germline V gene encodes CDR1 SGHRS and CDR2 YFSETQ. DNA of the CDR3: TGCGCCAGCAGCTTGGAGGGGTCCGACTATGGCTACACCTTC. Translating gives CASSLEGSDYGYTF.

This clonotype was detected many times. V is TRBV3-1 and J is TRBJ1-3; D gene unclear. In germline, CDR1 is LGHDT, CDR2 YNNKEL (reference sequence). The V end lost 6 bases, the J end lost 1 base, and 7 bases lay between the germline ends. The CDR3 runs 13 residues. The CDR3 bases are TGTGCCAGCAGTGACCTATCTGGAAACACCATATATTTT. It codes for CASSDLSGNTIYF.

The rearrangement joins TRBV20-1 to TRBJ1-2, with 7 bases that match TRBD1. J lost 4 bases, V lost 6 bases, and 5 bases had no gene match. This CDR3 is built from 12 residues. Germline values: CDR1 DFQATT, CDR2 SNEGSKA (reference sequence). The CDR3 reads CSAPDRTYGYTF. The CDR3 bases are TGCAGTGCACCGGACAGGACCTATGGCTACACCTTC.

J is TRBJ2-6 and V is TRBV7-9, with unresolved D. Germline V gene lookup returns CDR1 SEHNR and CDR2 FQNEAQ (reference sequence). The V and J ends lost 5 bases and 0 bases respectively, with 8 bases between them. This CDR3 has 15 amino acids. CDR3 sequence reads: CASSGDGSGANVLTF. The CDR3 DNA sequence: TGTGCCAGCAGCGGGGATGGCTCTGGGGCCAACGTCCTGACTTTC.

Many counts were recorded for this clonotype. The chain employs TRBV7-2 and TRBJ1-2; no definite D call. Trimming left V 5 bases short and J 7 bases short, with 11 bases between. CDR1 is SGHTA and CDR2 is FQGNSA in the germline V gene. The CDR3 is 12 residues long. The CDR3 sequence: CASSNIPSGYTF. The CDR3 nucleotides are TGTGCCAGCAGCAACATCCCAAGTGGCTACACCTTC.

This clonotype was seen many times. This rearrangement joins TRBV3-1 to TRBJ2-7; possibly TRBD1 or TRBD2 for D (5 bases each). CDR1 LGHDT and CDR2 YNNKEL come from the germline V gene (reference sequence). The CDR3 is 18 residues long. V was clipped by 0 bases and J by 2 bases, with 20 bases between them. In DNA form, the CDR3 reads TGTGCCAGCAGCCAAGACCCCGGGGCTAGTGCCCCCCCCTACGAGCAGTACTTC. Its protein product is CASSQDPGASAPPYEQYF.